This T cell receptor (beta chain) was captured in a study of identifying expanded T cells in peripheral blood. Study-level results: Differentially abundant clones: roughly 1.3 between replicates, just under 17 at around 14 days, less than 25 at four.

Measured with immunoSEQ multiplex PCR; TCRdb has only the in-frame clones, and not every one. The sample shows about 100,000 clones, roughly 90% of them seen only once. CDR1 SGHTS and CDR2 YDEGEE come from the germline V gene. The CDR3 contains 14 residues. The ends were cut back, 5 bases at V and 10 bases at J, with 19 bases in the middle. Collection occurred without any documented infections or immune events in donors. As for this clone: What it binds is not known.

The sample comprised blood. This clonotype originated in a person aged 18-70 years in good health. The J gene is TRBJ1-5, the V gene TRBV5-8; D may be TRBD1 (6 bases). CDR3 in amino acids: CASSSTGQPYPQHF. The CDR3 bases are TGTGCCAGCAGTTCCACGGGACAACCCTATCCCCAGCATTTT.